This T cell receptor beta chain originates from a study of T-cell memory formation after mild COVID-19. About the research overall: Largely, the TCR clusters proved donor specific.

CDR3 length equals 16 residues. V was clipped by 1 base and J by 2 bases, with 11 bases between them. Per the germline V gene, CDR1 is SEHNR and CDR2 is FQNEAQ (reference sequence). TCRdb passed the 5' RACE reads through MiXCR, listing each CDR3 protein once. Of tens of thousands of distinct CDR3 sequences in the sample, more than 13% were seen once. The gene calls are TRBV7-9 and TRBJ2-2, with unresolved D. This clonotype originated in a man aged 18 to 35 who had mild COVID-19 (a few samples of this study predate the infection). Cell type and time point are not known. Sequences were obtained from PBMCs or a T cell subset sorted from them (not recorded which). The CDR3 nucleotides read TGTGCCAGCAGCTTAGGGAGACTCTATAACACCGGGGAGCTGTTTTTT. As protein: CASSLGRLYNTGELFF.